This T cell receptor (beta chain) was found in a study of blood T cell repertoires in COVID-19. Across the whole study: T cells, B-cell-depleted T cells, or PBMCs provided the cDNA or gDNA that served as material.

In the study's own analysis: Nucleated cell counts were estimated from reference gene primer amplification. The method was immunoSEQ multiplex PCR; TCRdb's version includes in-frame clones alone and lacks a portion of them. The DNA gave D and trimming, while V, J and clone size come from that table. This sample has nearly 350,000 clones, with 85% to 90% found just once. The specimen was peripheral blood. This clonotype was sampled from a woman aged 45-65 years with COVID-19, enrolled during active disease.

The CDR3 is CASGSGDGYTF. In DNA, the CDR3 is TGTGCCAGCGGATCAGGGGATGGCTACACCTTC. The gene calls are TRBV2 and TRBJ1-2; D possibly corresponds to TRBD1 (6 bases). From germline, CDR1 is SNHLY and CDR2 FYNNEI. With 8 bases removed from V and 6 bases from J, the gap between germline ends came to 10 bases. The CDR3 runs to 11 residues.